The entry below gives a single TCR beta chain sequence along with its context. No antigen is known for it. A junction end diverges from the germline sequence, so it may reflect a read error. The CDR3 consists of 15 residues. These data belong to a study of T cells in Graves' hyperthyroidism and ophthalmopathy. The wider study: Peripheral blood was obtained at initial diagnosis, preceding any treatment.

General observations from the study: Blood held most thyroid clonotypes expanded above 0.001 frequency.

Ophthalmopathy patients all had a Clinical Activity Score of at least 3, a NOSPECS grade of at least 4 and disease under 3 months old. From more than 9.5 ml of fresh peripheral blood, PBMCs were isolated. TCR beta CDR3 region amplification was performed from RNA transcripts. HTBI primers were the set used in a first-round RT-PCR of the TCR CDR3. TCRdb ran MiXCR on the multiplex PCR reads and lists one entry per CDR3 protein. Of 550,000 to 700,000 distinct CDR3 sequences listed, roughly 15% are singletons. What was sequenced was blood. The sequence was obtained from a woman aged 40 to 49 with Graves' ophthalmopathy. The V call is TRBV12-3 or TRBV12-4, the J call TRBJ2-7, with 7 positions matching TRBD1. DNA for the CDR3: TGTGCCAGCAGGTTAGGGACAGCCGCTTCCTACGAGCAGTACTTC. This gives the protein CASRLGTAASYEQYF.